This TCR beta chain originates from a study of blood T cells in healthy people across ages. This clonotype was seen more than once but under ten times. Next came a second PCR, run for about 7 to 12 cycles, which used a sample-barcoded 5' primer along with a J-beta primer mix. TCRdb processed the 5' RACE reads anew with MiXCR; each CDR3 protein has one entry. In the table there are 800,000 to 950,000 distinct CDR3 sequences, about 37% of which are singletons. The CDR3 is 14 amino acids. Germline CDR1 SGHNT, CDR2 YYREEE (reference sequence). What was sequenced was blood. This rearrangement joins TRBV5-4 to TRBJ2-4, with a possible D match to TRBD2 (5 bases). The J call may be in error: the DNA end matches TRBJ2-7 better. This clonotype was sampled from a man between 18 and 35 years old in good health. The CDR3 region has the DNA TGTGCCAGCAGCGTGGCCCGGGGTTACTACGAGCAGTACTTC. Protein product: CASSVARGYYEQYF.